This T cell receptor (beta chain) was recovered during a study of PD-L1 blockade in urothelial cancer. Sequencing was performed with immunoSEQ multiplex PCR; in TCRdb, only in-frame clones are kept and a portion is missing. The sample lists tens of thousands of clones, 86% occurring once. From germline, CDR1 is SEHNR and CDR2 FQNEAQ (reference sequence). CDR3 length: 14 amino acids. Trimming took 2 bases from V and 7 from J, leaving 14 bases between them. Noted time point: pretreatment peripheral blood. Specimen: PBMCs, collected around atezolizumab (anti-PD-L1) treatment. The TCR was taken from a man in his 60s with urothelial cancer. The rearrangement joins TRBV7-9 to TRBJ1-1, with D uncertain. The CDR3 nucleotides are TGTGCCAGCAGCTTAATAGGCAGACTCCATGAAGCTTTCTTT. It specifies CASSLIGRLHEAFF.